What follows are 16 T cell receptor beta chains derived from one specimen sequenced in a study of shared clonotypes between healthy human individuals. The data were produced by immunoSEQ multiplex PCR, yet TCRdb's version contains in-frame clones alone and is incomplete. The sample lists about 980,000 clones, approximately 76% occurring once. The sample comprised memory CD4+ T cells sorted from blood. Subset: CD45RA-negative fraction. Receptor source: a young man in good health.

V gene TRBV7-9 combines with J gene TRBJ2-3; 9 bases are a match to TRBD2. Germline CDR1 is SEHNR and CDR2 is FQNEAQ (reference sequence). Trimming at V came to 5 bases and at J to 2 bases, leaving 8 bases not matched to a gene. The CDR3 has 16 residues. CDR3 bases: TGTGCCAGCAGCCCAGGAGCGGGAGGATACACAGATACGCAGTATTTT. The encoded protein is CASSPGAGGYTDTQYF.

This clone came up once. This chain links TRBV4-3 with TRBJ2-7; tentatively, D is TRBD2 (6 bases). The CDR3 totals 14 residues. Deletions cut 0 bases from V and 6 bases from J, with 12 bases between. Germline V gene sequence: CDR1 LGHNA, CDR2 YSLEER. This chain's CDR3 is CASSQDPRGSEQYF. CDR3 sequence (DNA): TGCGCCAGCAGCCAAGACCCGCGGGGAAGCGAGCAGTACTTC.

This clone was counted a few times. The V and J genes are TRBV23-1 and TRBJ2-2; TRBD1 agrees at 8 bases. TRBV23-1 is identified as an open reading frame with a role that is uncertain. The ends lost 6 bases at V and 4 bases at J; junction bases unmatched: 4. The CDR3 is 14 residues long. The DNA for the CDR3 is TGCGCCAGCAGCCTGGACAGGGCCACCGGGGAGCTGTTTTTT. Translation gives CASSLDRATGELFF.

The J gene is TRBJ2-3, the V gene TRBV11-2, with D unresolved. V was cut by 1 base and J by 1 base, with 9 bases left in between. The V gene's germline CDR1 is SGHAT and CDR2 FQNNGV. The CDR3 contains 15 residues. The CDR3 protein is CASSLVAMGTDTQYF. The CDR3, as DNA: TGTGCCAGCAGCTTAGTGGCGATGGGCACAGATACGCAGTATTTT.

The gene calls are TRBV7-6 and TRBJ1-3; no clear D gene. CDR1 SGHVS and CDR2 FNYEAQ come from the germline V gene. The CDR3 extends over 11 amino acids. Trimming removed 5 bases at V and 4 bases at J, with 3 bases between. The CDR3 nucleotides read TGTGCCAGCAGCCTAGGAAACACCATATATTTT. Translation: CASSLGNTIYF.

The chain couples TRBV5-4 to TRBJ1-5, with D possibly matching TRBD1 (6 bases). Trimming took 0 bases from V and 1 from J, leaving 17 bases between them. Germline V CDR1 and CDR2: SGHNT, YYREEE (reference sequence). This CDR3 has 18 residues. CDR3 in DNA: TGTGCCAGCAGCTTGGCACCAACAGGGAAAGGCAGCAATCAGCCCCAGCATTTT. It codes for CASSLAPTGKGSNQPQHF.

V is TRBV5-1 and J is TRBJ2-2, with D unresolved. V dropped 6 bases and J dropped 4 bases, with 7 bases sitting between them. The CDR3 is made up of 12 amino acids. Germline CDR1 and CDR2: SGHRS and YFSETQ. As DNA, the CDR3 is TGCGCCAGCAAGGAAAGCACCGGGGAGCTGTTTTTT. Its protein is CASKESTGELFF.

The chain has TRBV2 and TRBJ1-4, with D possibly being TRBD1 (5 bases). CDR1 is SNHLY, CDR2 FYNNEI, per germline. CDR3 length: 13 residues. V gave up 7 bases and J gave up 11 bases, with 17 bases separating them. CDR3 amino acids: CASTGSAGGKLFF. The CDR3 nucleotides are TGTGCCAGCACCGGGAGCGCGGGGGGTAAACTGTTTTTT.

CDR3 protein: CASIPGSAGGYTF. In DNA form, the CDR3 reads TGTGCCAGCATCCCGGGGAGCGCAGGGGGCTACACCTTC. J is TRBJ1-2 and V is TRBV6-5; D might be TRBD1 (5 bases). The CDR3 spans 13 residues. V lost 7 bases and J lost 8, with 17 bases in between. Per the germline V gene, CDR1 is MNHEY and CDR2 is SVGAGI.

The chain couples TRBV5-4 to TRBJ1-3; D is ambiguous. Germline CDR1 and CDR2: SGHNT and YYREEE (reference sequence). This CDR3 spans 15 amino acids. Between the trimmed V and J ends, which lost 3 bases and 2 bases, there was a span of 12 bases. The CDR3 region has the DNA TGTGCCAGCAGCTCCTCAGGTTCTGCTGGAAACACCATATATTTT. Translating it yields CASSSSGSAGNTIYF.

Concerning this clone itself: This CDR3 is also generated by other DNA sequences in the sample. The chain joins TRBV2 to TRBJ1-4; 8 bases line up with TRBD1. Germline loops: CDR1 SNHLY, CDR2 FYNNEI. The CDR3 consists of 14 residues. V lost 6 bases to trimming and J lost 8 bases; unmatched junction nucleotides: 8. DNA for the CDR3: TGTGCCAGCAGAACCGGGACAGGAGGGGAAAAACTGTTTTTT. Its protein product is CASRTGTGGEKLFF.

The rearrangement joins TRBV6-1 to TRBJ1-6; 9 bases line up with TRBD1. The germline gives CDR1 MNHNS, CDR2 SASEGT. CDR3 length: 16 amino acids. The trim removed 1 base at V and 9 bases at J, leaving 7 bases unmatched. The CDR3 sequence: CASSEVSTGGRSPLHF. Written as DNA, the CDR3 is TGTGCCAGCAGTGAAGTGAGCACAGGGGGCCGTTCACCCCTCCACTTT.

The chain uses TRBV28 and TRBJ1-5; 9 nucleotides match TRBD1. The CDR3 loop spans 17 amino acids. The germline CDR1 and CDR2 sequences are MDHEN and SYDVKM. J lost 9 bases, V lost 6 bases, and 18 bases had no gene match. The chain's CDR3 is CASSHQGPGTGIGPQHF. Here the CDR3 DNA reads TGTGCCAGCAGCCATCAAGGACCCGGGACAGGGATCGGGCCCCAGCATTTT. Filled out from reference TRBV28 and TRBJ1-5, the complete variable domain reads DVKVTQSSRYLVKRTGEKVFLECVQDMDHENMFWYRQDPGLGLRLIYFSYDVKMKEKGDIPEGYSVSREKKERFSLILESASTNQTSMYLCASSHQGPGTGIGPQHFGDGTRLSIL.

The V and J genes are TRBV21-1 and TRBJ1-6. TRBV21-1 is annotated as a pseudogene. The CDR3 length is 16 residues. The CDR3 loop reads CASTYGADSYNSPLHF. CDR3 bases: TGTGCCAGCACCTACGGGGCCGACTCCTATAATTCACCCCTCCACTTT.

The DNA for the CDR3 is TGTGCCAGCTCACCATCTAGGGAAGGAAACACCATATATTTT. Translating gives CASSPSREGNTIYF. V and J are TRBV18 and TRBJ1-3; D not resolved. This CDR3 region has 14 residues. V was trimmed by 2 bases and J by 4 bases, leaving 9 bases between them. Germline CDR1 and CDR2: KGHSH and LQKENI.

This clone was counted a few times. CDR3 region: CASSAGTSGGRSEQFF. CDR3 coding DNA: TGTGCCAGCAGCGCCGGGACTAGCGGGGGTCGGAGTGAGCAGTTCTTC. The chain joins TRBV9 to TRBJ2-1, with 14 positions matching TRBD2. The CDR3 spans 16 residues. V was clipped by 3 bases and J by 9 bases; unmatched bases: 8. The germline CDR1 and CDR2 sequences are SGDLS and YYNGEE. The whole variable domain, remainder taken from reference TRBV9 and TRBJ2-1, is DSGVTQTPKHLITATGQRVTLRCSPRSGDLSVYWYQQSLDQGLQFLIQYYNGEERAKGNILERFSAQQFPDLHSELNLSSLELGDSALYFCASSAGTSGGRSEQFFGPGTRLTVL.